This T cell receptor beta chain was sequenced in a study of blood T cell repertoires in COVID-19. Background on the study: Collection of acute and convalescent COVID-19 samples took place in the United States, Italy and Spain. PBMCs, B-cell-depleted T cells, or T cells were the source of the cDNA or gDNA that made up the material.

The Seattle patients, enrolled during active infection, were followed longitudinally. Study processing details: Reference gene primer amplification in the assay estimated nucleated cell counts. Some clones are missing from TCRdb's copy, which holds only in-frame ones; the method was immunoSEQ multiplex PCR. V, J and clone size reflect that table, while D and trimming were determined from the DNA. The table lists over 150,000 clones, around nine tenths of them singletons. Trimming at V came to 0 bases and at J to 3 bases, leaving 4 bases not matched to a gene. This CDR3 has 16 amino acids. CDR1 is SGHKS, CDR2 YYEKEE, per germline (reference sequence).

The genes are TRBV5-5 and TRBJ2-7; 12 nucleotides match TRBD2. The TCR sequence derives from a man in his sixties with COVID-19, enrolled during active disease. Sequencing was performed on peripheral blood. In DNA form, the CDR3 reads TGTGCCAGCAGCTTGGCGACTAGCGGGAGACTCTACGAGCAGTACTTC. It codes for CASSLATSGRLYEQYF.